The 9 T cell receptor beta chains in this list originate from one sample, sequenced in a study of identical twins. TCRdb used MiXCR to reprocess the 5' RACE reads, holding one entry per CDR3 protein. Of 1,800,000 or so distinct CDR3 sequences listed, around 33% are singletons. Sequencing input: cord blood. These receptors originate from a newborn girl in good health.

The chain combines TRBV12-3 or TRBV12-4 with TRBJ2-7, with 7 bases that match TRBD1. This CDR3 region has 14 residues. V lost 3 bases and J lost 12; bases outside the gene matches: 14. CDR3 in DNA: TGTGCCAGCAGTTTCGGGACAGTACAAGAGACCCGGTACTTC. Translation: CASSFGTVQETRYF.

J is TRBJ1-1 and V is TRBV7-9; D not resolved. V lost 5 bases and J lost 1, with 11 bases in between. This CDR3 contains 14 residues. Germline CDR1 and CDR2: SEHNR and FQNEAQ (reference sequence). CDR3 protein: CASSQGSPNTEAFF. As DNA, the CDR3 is TGTGCCAGCAGCCAAGGATCACCGAACACTGAAGCTTTCTTT.

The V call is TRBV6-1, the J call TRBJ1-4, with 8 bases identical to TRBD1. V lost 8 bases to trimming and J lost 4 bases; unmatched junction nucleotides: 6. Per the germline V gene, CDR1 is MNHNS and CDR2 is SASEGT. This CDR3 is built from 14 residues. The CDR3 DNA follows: TGTGCCAGCTACAGGGGGGGAGTTAATGAAAAACTGTTTTTT. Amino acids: CASYRGGVNEKLFF.

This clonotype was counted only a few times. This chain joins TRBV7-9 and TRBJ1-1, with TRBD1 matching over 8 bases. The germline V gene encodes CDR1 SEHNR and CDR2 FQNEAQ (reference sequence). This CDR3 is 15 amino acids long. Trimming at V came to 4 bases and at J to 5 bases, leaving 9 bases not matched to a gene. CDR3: CASSSYTGGGTEAFF. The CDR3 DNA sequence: TGTGCCAGCAGCTCCTATACAGGGGGTGGTACTGAAGCTTTCTTT.

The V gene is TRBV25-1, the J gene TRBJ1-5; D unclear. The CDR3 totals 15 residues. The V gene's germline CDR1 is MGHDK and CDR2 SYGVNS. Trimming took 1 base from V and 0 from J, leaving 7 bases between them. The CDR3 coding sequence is TGTGCCAGCAGTGAATCACGGGATAGCAATCAGCCCCAGCATTTT. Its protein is CASSESRDSNQPQHF.

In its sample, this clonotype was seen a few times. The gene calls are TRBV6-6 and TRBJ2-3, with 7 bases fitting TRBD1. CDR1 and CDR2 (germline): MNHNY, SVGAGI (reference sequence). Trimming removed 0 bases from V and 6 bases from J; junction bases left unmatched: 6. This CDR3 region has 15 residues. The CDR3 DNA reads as TGTGCCAGCAGTTACTCGATAACAGGGGAGGATACGCAGTATTTT. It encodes CASSYSITGEDTQYF.

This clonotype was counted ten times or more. The CDR3 reads CAIRTGYEQYF. The CDR3 DNA sequence: TGTGCCATCAGGACAGGGTACGAGCAGTACTTC. The rearrangement joins TRBV10-3 to TRBJ2-7; 7 positions match TRBD1. V gave up 6 bases and J gave up 4 bases; unmatched junction bases: 0. Germline CDR1 and CDR2: ENHRY and SYGVKD. The CDR3 has 11 amino acids.

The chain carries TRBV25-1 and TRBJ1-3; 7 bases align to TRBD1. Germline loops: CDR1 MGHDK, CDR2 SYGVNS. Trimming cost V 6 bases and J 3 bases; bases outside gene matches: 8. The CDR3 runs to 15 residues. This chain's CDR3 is CASSPQGEGGNTIYF. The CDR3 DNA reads TGTGCCAGCAGCCCTCAGGGGGAAGGTGGAAACACCATATATTTT.

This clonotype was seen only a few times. The CDR3 nucleotides are TGTGCCAGCAGTTACTCATGTGGCGGCTACACCTTC. It specifies CASSYSCGGYTF. The chain recombines TRBV6-5 with TRBJ1-2; the D is unclear. Germline assignment: CDR1 MNHEY and CDR2 SVGAGI. This CDR3 has 12 amino acids. The ends were cut back, 0 bases at V and 8 bases at J, with 7 bases in the middle.